The rows below give T cell receptor beta chains drawn from one sample of a study of blood T cells in healthy people across ages. TCRdb reanalysed the 5' RACE reads using MiXCR and keeps one entry per CDR3 protein. The sample shows around 750,000 distinct CDR3 sequences, around half of them seen only once. The sample was blood. Every receptor here comes from a man older than 75 in good health. Each CDR3 is given with its conserved first and last residue. D genes are given only for firm matches. A clone size is listed for some rows: how often the clone was seen (once, few, many), or a class if it is expanded.

TRBV2	NA	TRBJ1-4	NA	CASSREGRENEKLFF	TGTGCCAGCAGTCGGGAGGGCAGGGAGAATGAAAAACTGTTTTTT
TRBV29-1	NA	TRBJ1-1	NA	CSAGQTEAFF	TGCAGCGCAGGGCAGACTGAAGCTTTCTTT
TRBV28	NA	TRBJ1-6	NA	CASSPRKLESSYNSPLHF	TGTGCCAGCAGTCCAAGAAAACTGGAGAGCTCCTATAATTCACCCCTCCACTTT
TRBV24-1	NA	TRBJ2-3	TRBD1	CATSDSTGGHTDTQYF	TGTGCCACCAGTGATTCGACAGGGGGCCACACAGATACGCAGTATTTT
TRBV6-5	few	TRBJ2-7	TRBD2	CASRASGSVFYEQYF	TGTGCCAGCCGGGCTAGCGGGAGTGTTTTCTACGAGCAGTACTTC
TRBV15	NA	TRBJ2-4	TRBD1	CATSRGTGVKNIQYF	TGTGCCACCAGCAGGGGCACAGGGGTCAAAAACATTCAGTACTTC
TRBV20-1	few	TRBJ2-1	NA	CSAPRASTRNEQFF	TGCAGTGCCCCTCGGGCCTCCACAAGAAATGAGCAGTTCTTC
TRBV2	NA	TRBJ2-1	TRBD2	CASSSSGNVYNEQFF	TGTGCCAGCAGTTCTAGCGGCAACGTTTACAATGAGCAGTTCTTC
TRBV5-1	NA	TRBJ1-2	NA	CASTRSPDENYGYTF	TGCGCCAGCACCCGGTCCCCTGACGAGAACTATGGCTACACCTTC
TRBV5-1	NA	TRBJ1-5	NA	CASSPGHNSNQPQHF	TGCGCCAGCAGCCCGGGACATAATAGCAATCAGCCCCAGCATTTT
TRBV10-3	NA	TRBJ2-5	TRBD2	CAISERGLADNEQYF	TGTGCCATCAGTGAGCGGGGACTAGCGGACAATGAGCAGTACTTC
TRBV18	NA	TRBJ1-5	NA	CASSPPGWAGQPQHF	TGTGCCAGCTCACCACCGGGATGGGCCGGTCAGCCCCAGCATTTT
TRBV12-3/TRBV12-4	NA	TRBJ1-1	TRBD1	CASRTQGANTEAFF	TGTGCCAGCAGGACCCAGGGGGCTAACACTGAAGCTTTCTTT
TRBV29-1	NA	TRBJ2-1	NA	CSVSPLGSSYNEQFF	TGCAGCGTTTCCCCTCTTGGAAGCTCCTACAATGAGCAGTTCTTC
TRBV20-1	few	TRBJ2-5	TRBD2	CSATLAGGGETQYF	TGCAGTGCTACCCTAGCGGGAGGGGGAGAGACCCAGTACTTC
TRBV7-3	NA	TRBJ2-3	NA	CASSERGLTDTQYF	TGTGCCAGCAGCGAACGGGGACTCACAGATACGCAGTATTTT
TRBV29-1	few	TRBJ1-5	NA	CSVESENNQPQHF	TGCAGCGTTGAATCAGAGAACAATCAGCCCCAGCATTTT
TRBV20-1	NA	TRBJ2-4	TRBD1	CSAGQGSDIQYF	TGCAGTGCCGGACAGGGTAGCGACATTCAGTACTTC
TRBV20-1	NA	TRBJ2-1	TRBD1	CSADRVYEQFF	TGCAGTGCTGACAGGGTTTATGAGCAGTTCTTC
TRBV14	NA	TRBJ1-1	NA	CASSRVGQRRGTEAFF	TGTGCCAGCAGCCGAGTAGGCCAAAGGCGGGGCACTGAAGCTTTCTTT
TRBV20-1	NA	TRBJ1-2	NA	CSARVSWANYGYTF	TGCAGTGCTAGAGTGAGTTGGGCTAACTATGGCTACACCTTC
TRBV27	NA	TRBJ2-7	TRBD2	CASGLAGGGYEQYF	TGTGCCAGCGGATTAGCGGGAGGGGGCTACGAGCAGTACTTC
TRBV3-1	NA	TRBJ2-1	TRBD2	CASSQETIAGGPNEQFF	TGTGCCAGCAGCCAAGAAACCATAGCGGGAGGCCCCAATGAGCAGTTCTTC
TRBV25-1	NA	TRBJ1-2	NA	CASSEYILGPYGYTF	TGTGCCAGCAGTGAATATATTCTGGGCCCCTATGGCTACACCTTC
TRBV12-3/TRBV12-4	NA	TRBJ2-2	NA	CASSLGGGPVNTGELFF	TGTGCCAGCTCCCTAGGAGGAGGGCCCGTGAACACCGGGGAGCTGTTTTTT
TRBV27	NA	TRBJ1-2	NA	CASSLYREAPNYGYTF	TGTGCCAGCAGTTTATATCGGGAGGCTCCCAACTATGGCTACACCTTC
TRBV14	NA	TRBJ2-5	TRBD2	CASSQIRGREEETQYF	TGTGCCAGCAGCCAGATCCGCGGGCGGGAGGAAGAGACCCAGTACTTC
TRBV12-5	few	TRBJ2-1	TRBD1	CASGAGQGNEQFF	TGTGCTAGTGGTGCCGGACAGGGGAATGAGCAGTTCTTC
TRBV21-1	NA	TRBJ2-7	NA	CASSGGDRPYEQYF	TGTGCCAGCAGCGGGGGGGACAGGCCCTACGAGCAGTACTTC
TRBV2	few	TRBJ1-6	TRBD1	CASSAQGNSPLHF	TGTGCCAGCAGTGCACAGGGGAATTCACCCCTCCACTTT
TRBV18	NA	TRBJ2-1	NA	CASSPSPDRHNEQFF	TGTGCCAGCTCACCATCCCCTGACAGACACAATGAGCAGTTCTTC
TRBV14	NA	TRBJ2-1	TRBD1	CASSLATGGPNEQFF	TGTGCCAGCAGCCTGGCGACAGGGGGTCCCAATGAGCAGTTCTTC
TRBV15	few	TRBJ2-3	TRBD2	CATTSGRARIDTQYF	TGTGCCACCACCAGCGGGAGGGCCAGGATAGATACGCAGTATTTT
TRBV6-2/TRBV6-3	NA	TRBJ2-5	TRBD2	CASTSRLAGYNEQYF	TGTGCCAGTACGAGCCGGCTAGCGGGTTACAATGAGCAGTACTTC
TRBV10-3	few	TRBJ2-7	NA	CAISEPGLAYEQYF	TGTGCCATCAGTGAGCCGGGACTGGCCTACGAGCAGTACTTC
TRBV5-1	NA	TRBJ1-2	NA	CASSLKDPAYGYTF	TGCGCCAGCAGCTTGAAGGATCCGGCCTATGGCTACACCTTC
TRBV7-9	NA	TRBJ2-7	NA	CASRTAPPKYAYEQYF	TGTGCCAGCAGGACGGCCCCGCCTAAGTATGCCTACGAGCAGTACTTC
TRBV6-1	NA	TRBJ2-7	NA	CASRQGPPYEQYF	TGTGCCAGCAGACAGGGTCCGCCCTACGAGCAGTACTTC
TRBV20-1	NA	TRBJ2-1	NA	CSASPGLPSYNEQFF	TGCAGTGCTAGCCCGGGACTTCCCTCCTACAATGAGCAGTTCTTC
TRBV27	NA	TRBJ1-1	NA	CASSIYRTGNTEAFF	TGTGCCAGCAGTATATATAGGACGGGTAACACTGAAGCTTTCTTT
TRBV7-2	NA	TRBJ2-1	NA	CASSLGGAGVHEQFF	TGTGCCAGCAGCTTAGGAGGGGCCGGGGTCCATGAGCAGTTCTTC
TRBV20-1	NA	TRBJ2-7	NA	CSARAGQFSYEQYF	TGCAGTGCTAGGGCGGGACAGTTCTCCTACGAGCAGTACTTC
TRBV14	NA	TRBJ1-1	NA	CASSHKVNTEAFF	TGTGCCAGCAGTCATAAGGTGAACACTGAAGCTTTCTTT
TRBV5-1	few	TRBJ1-2	TRBD1	CASSSLQGAGGYTF	TGCGCCAGCAGCTCATTACAGGGGGCAGGCGGCTACACCTTC
TRBV11-3	NA	TRBJ2-1	NA	CVSSLANFSRQSVQFF	TGTGTCAGCAGCCTAGCCAATTTCTCCCGTCAAAGCGTGCAGTTCTTC
TRBV12-3/TRBV12-4	NA	TRBJ2-1	NA	CASSLRGWIEQFF	TGTGCCAGCAGTTTGAGGGGGTGGATTGAGCAGTTCTTC
TRBV28	NA	TRBJ2-7	TRBD1	CASSPVPGQGGEQYF	TGTGCCAGCAGTCCTGTCCCGGGACAGGGGGGCGAGCAGTACTTC
TRBV11-2	NA	TRBJ1-2	NA	CASSLARSRYTF	TGTGCCAGCAGCTTAGCCCGGAGCAGGTACACCTTC
TRBV27	NA	TRBJ2-4	NA	CASKEGAPKNIQYF	TGTGCCAGCAAGGAGGGCGCACCCAAAAACATTCAGTACTTC
TRBV11-3	NA	TRBJ1-6	NA	CASSSGAEAPLHF	TGTGCCAGCAGCTCCGGGGCGGAGGCACCCCTCCACTTT
TRBV13	NA	TRBJ2-5	NA	CASSSQIRGETQYF	TGTGCCAGCAGCTCCCAGATCCGGGGGGAGACCCAGTACTTC
TRBV4-2	NA	TRBJ1-1	NA	CASSQGFGEELEYTEAFF	TGTGCCAGCAGCCAAGGATTTGGGGAGGAACTAGAGTACACTGAAGCTTTCTTT
TRBV29-1	NA	TRBJ1-1	TRBD1	CSAAGGWTEAFF	TGCAGCGCTGCAGGGGGCTGGACTGAAGCTTTCTTT
TRBV7-9	few	TRBJ2-7	TRBD1	CASSGRGPMMTYEQYF	TGTGCCAGCAGCGGCAGGGGGCCAATGATGACCTACGAGCAGTACTTC
TRBV20-1	once	TRBJ1-5	TRBD1	CSARVERTGSNQPQHF	TGCAGTGCTAGAGTCGAGCGGACAGGGAGCAATCAGCCCCAGCATTTT